The rows below give T cell receptor beta chains drawn from one sample of a study of blood T cell repertoires in COVID-19. TCRdb's copy holds only in-frame clones and misses some; the assay was immunoSEQ multiplex PCR. The sample lists about 200,000 clones; more than 80% were seen once. Sequenced: PBMCs or T cells enriched from blood (not recorded which). The source of these receptors is a man aged 30 to 39 who had recovered from COVID-19. CDR3s include the opening cysteine and the closing phenylalanine or tryptophan. Fields, in order: clone size, J gene, V gene, D gene, CDR3 DNA, CDR3 protein. D genes are given only for firm matches. Size is omitted from some rows. Given values are once, few, many or a class for expanded clones.

. TRBJ1-2 TRBV7-9 . TGTGCCAGCATCTCGGGATCCTATGGCTACACCTTC CASISGSYGYTF
. TRBJ1-2 TRBV21-1 . TGTGCCAGCAGAAAAGGGCGGGGAAGGTGCTATGGCTACACCTTC CASRKGRGRCYGYTF
. TRBJ1-2 TRBV30 TRBD1 TGTGCCTGGAGTCCGGGGACAGGTGGCTACACCTTC CAWSPGTGGYTF
. TRBJ2-3 TRBV30 TRBD1 TGTGCCTGGACCCCGGGACAGCTTAACACAGATACGCAGTATTTT CAWTPGQLNTDTQYF
. TRBJ1-6 TRBV2 . TGTGCCAGCAGTGAAAGTCGGGTTGGTAATTCACCCCTCCACTTT CASSESRVGNSPLHF
. TRBJ2-7 TRBV21-1 . TGTGCCAGCCCCAACGAATTGCGGGACAGGGGCCAAAGCGAGCAGTACTTC CASPNELRDRGQSEQYF
. TRBJ2-5 TRBV24-1 . TGTGCCACCAGTGATTTAGGGGACGGGGGGACCCAGTACTTC CATSDLGDGGTQYF
once TRBJ2-7 TRBV12-5 TRBD2 TGTGCTAGTGGTTTGGGGACTAGCGGAAATTACGAGCAGTACTTC CASGLGTSGNYEQYF
. TRBJ2-7 TRBV4-1 TRBD1 TGCGCCAGCAGCCAACCCGGGCGGACAGGGGGTTACGAGCAGTACTTC CASSQPGRTGGYEQYF
. TRBJ2-1 TRBV6-7 TRBD2 TGTGCCAGCACGGCCCCACGGGAGGGCATCTACAATGAGCAGTTCTTC CASTAPREGIYNEQFF
. TRBJ1-4 TRBV9 TRBD1 TGTGCCAGCAGCGTAGTTGGACAGGCCAATGAAAAACTGTTTTTT CASSVVGQANEKLFF
. TRBJ1-2 TRBV6-2/TRBV6-3 . TGTGCCAGCAGTTTATACGGAGGGTCCTCCTACACCTTC CASSLYGGSSYTF
. TRBJ2-2 TRBV9 TRBD2 TGTGCCAGCGCGGGCGGGAGCAGTAGTGGCGGGGAGCTGTTTTTT CASAGGSSSGGELFF
. TRBJ1-4 TRBV5-5 TRBD1 TGTGCCAGCAGGATGTTACAGGGGCCTAATGAAAAACTGTTTTTT CASRMLQGPNEKLFF
. TRBJ2-7 TRBV18 TRBD1 TGTGCCAGCTCACTAGGGACAGGGGGATCCTACGAGCAGTACTTC CASSLGTGGSYEQYF
once TRBJ1-5 TRBV7-7 . TGTGCTAGCAGCTTAGCTGGGGCCCTGGGGCCCAATCAGCCCCAGCATTTT CASSLAGALGPNQPQHF
. TRBJ2-7 TRBV27 TRBD2 TGTGCCAGCAGTTTCTTTTTTAAGCTAGCGGGGACCTACGAGCAGTACTTC CASSFFFKLAGTYEQYF
. TRBJ1-4 TRBV9 . TGTGCCAGCAGTCGTAGCGGCAGGGTGGTTGAAAAACTGTTTTTT CASSRSGRVVEKLFF
. TRBJ2-2 TRBV19 . TGTGCCAGTAGTATTGAGGGAAGGGGGGAGCTGTTTTTT CASSIEGRGELFF
. TRBJ1-5 TRBV3-1/TRBV3-2 . TGTGCCAGCAGCCCTACTAGGGATCAGCCCCAGCATTTT CASSPTRDQPQHF
. TRBJ2-2 TRBV11-2 . TGTGCCAGCAGCTTAGCTAGCGTAGACACCGGGGAGCTGTTTTTT CASSLASVDTGELFF
. TRBJ1-3 TRBV10-3 . TGTGCCATCAGTGAGGAAGGAGGCCTCGTGGACACCATATATTTT CAISEEGGLVDTIYF
. TRBJ2-7 TRBV7-9 TRBD1 TGTGCCAGCAGCTTAGGGGGGACAGGGGACCGCGAGCAGTACTTC CASSLGGTGDREQYF
. TRBJ2-2 TRBV18 . TGTGCCAGCTCACCACAGACGGAGACCGGGGAGCTGTTTTTT CASSPQTETGELFF
once TRBJ2-3 TRBV28 TRBD2 TGTGCCAGCAGTTTAGAGGGAGGGACGAACACAGATACGCAGTATTTT CASSLEGGTNTDTQYF
. TRBJ1-2 TRBV29-1 TRBD1 TGCAGCGCCGACCCGGGACAGGGGGTTGATGGCTACACCTTC CSADPGQGVDGYTF
. TRBJ2-3 TRBV24-1 . TGTGCCACCAGTGATTTTGGAAGGGACACGACGCAGTATTTT CATSDFGRDTTQYF
. TRBJ1-3 TRBV7-2 . TGTGCCAGCAGCTTAGATAGATTTAGTGGGCTCGGCTCTGGAAACACCATATATTTT CASSLDRFSGLGSGNTIYF
. TRBJ2-2 TRBV4-3 . TGCGCCAGCAGCCGAATAGTGAGCGGGGAGCTGTTTTTT CASSRIVSGELFF
. TRBJ2-7 TRBV7-8 TRBD2 TGTGCCAGCTCTTACCGTGCGGGGGGCACTTACGAGCAGTACTTC CASSYRAGGTYEQYF
. TRBJ2-2 TRBV30 . TGTGCCTGGAGTGGGGGGAAGGACAGTACCGGGGAGCTGTTTTTT CAWSGGKDSTGELFF
. TRBJ1-2 TRBV4-1 TRBD1 TGCGCCAGCAGCCAAGTATTTGGGCAGGGGGCTTGGGGCTACACCTTC CASSQVFGQGAWGYTF
. TRBJ2-7 TRBV7-9 TRBD1 TGTGCCAGCAGCCTCCGGACAGGGGTCTACGAGCAGTACTTC CASSLRTGVYEQYF
. TRBJ1-4 TRBV5-1 . TGCGCCAGCAGCTTTGCACAGATAAATGAAAAACTGTTTTTT CASSFAQINEKLFF
. TRBJ2-5 TRBV5-6 . TGTGCCAGCCGAACAGACAGAAGAGAGACCCAGTACTTC CASRTDRRETQYF
. TRBJ2-3 TRBV5-1 . TGCGCCAGCAGCCCCACTACTAAGGCACATCGATTGTCTTTT CASSPTTKAHRLSF
. TRBJ1-5 TRBV6-4 TRBD1 TGTGCCAGCCCCCCCAAGGTTCAGGGGGCGAATCAGCCCCAGCATTTT CASPPKVQGANQPQHF
. TRBJ2-5 TRBV5-1 TRBD1 TGCGCCAGCTCCAAGGGACAGTACCAAGAGACCCAGTACTTC CASSKGQYQETQYF
. TRBJ2-7 TRBV7-8 . TGTGCCAGCAGTTCCGGGACTCCTAAGTACGAGCAGTACTTC CASSSGTPKYEQYF
. TRBJ2-2 TRBV5-1 . TGCGCCAGCAGCTTTGAGGGTTCGAACACCGGGGAGCTGTTTTTT CASSFEGSNTGELFF
. TRBJ2-5 TRBV6-6 TRBD2 TGTGCCAGCAGTCCCGTAGCGGGAGGCAGGAAAGAGACCCAGTACTTC CASSPVAGGRKETQYF
. TRBJ2-4 TRBV12-3/TRBV12-4 . TGTGCCAGCCAAATCGGGACCAAAAACATTCAGTACTTC CASQIGTKNIQYF
. TRBJ1-4 TRBV30 TRBD1 TGTGCCTGGAGTGCAGGACAGGCTCGTCTGTTTTTT CAWSAGQARLFF
. TRBJ1-2 TRBV11-2 . TGTGCCAGCAGCTTAGTGGCAGGATATGGCTACACCTTC CASSLVAGYGYTF
. TRBJ2-7 TRBV12-3/TRBV12-4 . TGTGCCAGCAGTTTAAGGGGACAAGAGCAGTACTTC CASSLRGQEQYF
. TRBJ2-3 TRBV5-1 TRBD2 TGCGCCAGCAGCTTGGTAGCGGGAGGCACAGATACGCAGTATTTT CASSLVAGGTDTQYF
. TRBJ1-5 TRBV19 TRBD1 TGTGCCAGTAGCCCCGACAGGGTTCTGGGGAAAAGTCAGCCCCAGCATTTT CASSPDRVLGKSQPQHF
. TRBJ2-7 TRBV12-5 . TGTGCTAGTGGTTTCGGAGGAGGCGAGCAGTACTTC CASGFGGGEQYF
. TRBJ2-1 TRBV30 TRBD2 TGTGCCTGGAGTACTAGCGGGAGCCCTTTCCTTGAGCAGTTCTTC CAWSTSGSPFLEQFF
. TRBJ2-3 TRBV27 TRBD2 TGTGCCAGCAGTTTAAAGGGGAGGGCCAAATCCACAGATACGCAGTATTTT CASSLKGRAKSTDTQYF
. TRBJ2-7 TRBV6-1 . TGTGCCAGCAGTGAAGGTAGTCAGGTCTCCTACGAGCAGTACTTC CASSEGSQVSYEQYF
. TRBJ1-1 TRBV7-2 TRBD1 TGTGCCATAAGACAGGGTACTGAAGCTTTCTTT CAIRQGTEAFF
. TRBJ2-1 TRBV19 TRBD1 TGTGCCAGTAGTCCACGGGGACAGGGGGGAGGAAATGAGCAGTTCTTC CASSPRGQGGGNEQFF
. TRBJ1-2 TRBV2 TRBD1 TGTGCCAGCAGGAGGACAGGGTCGACTAATTATGGCTACACCTTC CASRRTGSTNYGYTF
. TRBJ1-2 TRBV27 TRBD1 TGTGCCAGCAGTTCCCCCAGTATTAGGGGGCGGAACTATGGCTACACCTTC CASSSPSIRGRNYGYTF